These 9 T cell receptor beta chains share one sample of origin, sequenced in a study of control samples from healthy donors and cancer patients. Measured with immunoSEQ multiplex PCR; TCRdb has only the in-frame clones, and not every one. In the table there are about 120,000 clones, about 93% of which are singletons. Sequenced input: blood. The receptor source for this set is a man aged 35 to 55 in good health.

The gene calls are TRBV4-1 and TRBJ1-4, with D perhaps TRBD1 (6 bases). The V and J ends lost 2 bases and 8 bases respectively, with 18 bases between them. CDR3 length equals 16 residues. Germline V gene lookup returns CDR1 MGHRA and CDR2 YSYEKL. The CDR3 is CASSQPRGDGSEKLFF. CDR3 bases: TGCGCCAGCAGCCAACCCAGGGGAGACGGGTCAGAAAAACTGTTTTTT.

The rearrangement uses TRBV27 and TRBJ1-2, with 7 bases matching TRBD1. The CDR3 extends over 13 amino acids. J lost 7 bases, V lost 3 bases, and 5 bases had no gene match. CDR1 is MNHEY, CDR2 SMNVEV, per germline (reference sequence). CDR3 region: CASSLTGWSGYTF. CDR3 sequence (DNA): TGTGCCAGCAGTTTGACAGGGTGGAGTGGCTACACCTTC.

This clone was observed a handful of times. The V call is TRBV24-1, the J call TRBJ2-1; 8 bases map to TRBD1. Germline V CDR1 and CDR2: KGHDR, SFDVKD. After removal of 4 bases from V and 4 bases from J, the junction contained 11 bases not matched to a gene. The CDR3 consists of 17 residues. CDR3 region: CATSDSTGTGIYNEQFF. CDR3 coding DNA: TGTGCCACCAGTGACTCAACCGGGACAGGCATATACAATGAGCAGTTCTTC.

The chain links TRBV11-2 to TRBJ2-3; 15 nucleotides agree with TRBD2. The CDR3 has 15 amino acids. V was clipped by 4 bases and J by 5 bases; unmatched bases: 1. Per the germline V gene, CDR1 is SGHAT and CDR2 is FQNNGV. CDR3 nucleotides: TGTGCCAGCAGCTCGGGACTAGCGGGGGGAGATACGCAGTATTTT. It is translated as CASSSGLAGGDTQYF.

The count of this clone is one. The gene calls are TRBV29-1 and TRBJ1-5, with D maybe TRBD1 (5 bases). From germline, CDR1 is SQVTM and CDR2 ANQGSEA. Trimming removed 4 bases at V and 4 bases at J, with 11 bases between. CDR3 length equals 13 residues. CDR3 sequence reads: CSVAVQGNQPQHF. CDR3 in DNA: TGCAGCGTTGCCGTTCAGGGTAATCAGCCCCAGCATTTT.

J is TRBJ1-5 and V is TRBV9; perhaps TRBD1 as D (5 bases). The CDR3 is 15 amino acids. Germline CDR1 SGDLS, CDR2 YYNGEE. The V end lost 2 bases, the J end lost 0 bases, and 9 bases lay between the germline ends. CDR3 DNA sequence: TGTGCCAGCAGCGTTACAGGTAATAGCAATCAGCCCCAGCATTTT. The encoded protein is CASSVTGNSNQPQHF.

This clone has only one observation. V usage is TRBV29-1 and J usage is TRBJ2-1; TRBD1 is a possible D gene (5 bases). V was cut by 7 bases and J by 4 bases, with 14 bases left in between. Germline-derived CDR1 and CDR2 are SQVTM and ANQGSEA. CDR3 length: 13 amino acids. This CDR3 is CSAETDRYNEQFF. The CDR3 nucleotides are TGCAGCGCGGAGACAGATAGGTACAATGAGCAGTTCTTC.

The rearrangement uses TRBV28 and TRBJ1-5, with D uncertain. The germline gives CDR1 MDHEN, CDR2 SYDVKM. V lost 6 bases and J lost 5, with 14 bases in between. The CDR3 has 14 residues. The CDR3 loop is CASSYPAGYQPQHF. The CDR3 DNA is TGTGCCAGCAGCTACCCAGCGGGGTATCAGCCCCAGCATTTT.

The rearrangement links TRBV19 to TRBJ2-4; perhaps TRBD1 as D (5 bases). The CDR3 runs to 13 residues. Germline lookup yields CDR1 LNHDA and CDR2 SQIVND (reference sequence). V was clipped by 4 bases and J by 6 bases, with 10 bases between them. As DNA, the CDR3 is TGTGCCAGTAGTAACAGGCCGGTAAACATTCAGTACTTC. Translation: CASSNRPVNIQYF.